This T cell receptor beta chain was documented in a study of Graves' ophthalmopathy and Graves' hyperthyroidism listed by TCRdb under 2018. Background for the entire study: Peripheral blood was collected before any treatment was given, at the time of initial diagnosis. TCR beta repertoire signatures were used to distinguish Graves' ophthalmopathy from Graves' hyperthyroidism and to predict progression to ophthalmopathy. In total, 135 blood samples were TCR-sequenced: approximately 40 ophthalmopathy, 80 or so hyperthyroidism and roughly 17 hyperthyroidism-to-ophthalmopathy patients. To explore V-J signatures distinguishing ophthalmopathy from hyperthyroidism, a discovery set of under 110 patients (roughly 45 ophthalmopathy, roughly 56 stable hyperthyroidism) was enrolled. For independent validation, a separate cohort was made up of 18 hyperthyroidism patients plus 17 patients who later progressed from hyperthyroidism to ophthalmopathy. In five to seven hyperthyroidism patients, the T-cell repertoire of thyroid tissue was compared with the T-cell repertoire of blood. Following sampling, methimazole starting at 30 mg daily was administered to hyperthyroidism patients, and high-dose intravenous methylprednisolone was administered to ophthalmopathy patients. For training and testing, the approximately 92 patients in the discovery cohort were randomly divided in a 7:3 ratio.

Findings and caveats that apply to the study as a whole: In cross-validation, the 13-signature model distinguished ophthalmopathy from stable hyperthyroidism with approximately 85% sensitivity and around 81% specificity, and in the test set the corresponding values were about 80% and 75%. Sample size was not predetermined statistically, and investigators were not blinded to group allocation. Most expanded thyroid clonotypes with frequency above 0.001 were also detected in blood, suggesting blood repertoires may reflect the thyroid immune response. In validation, the model predicted ophthalmopathy progression with 55% to 71% sensitivity and 72.22% specificity; more than ten predicted patients were CT-confirmed with GO in a median of approximately 6.5 months.

Ophthalmopathy patients were characterized by moderately to severely active disease, a Clinical Activity Score of at least 3, a NOSPECS grade of at least 4, and a disease duration under 3 months. Patients were excluded if they had other autoimmune diseases, uncontrolled infections, pregnancy or lactation. Clinical symptoms, serum thyroxine, TRAb, thyroid ultrasound and orbital computed tomography were used for diagnosis. Using Ficoll-Paque density gradient centrifugation, PBMCs were isolated from less than 13 ml of fresh peripheral blood. Total RNA was extracted with Trizol reagent and quality-checked on an Agilent 2100 Bioanalyzer. TCR beta CDR3 regions were amplified from RNA transcripts for repertoire sequencing. HTBI primers and the Qiagen OneStep RT-PCR kit were used in a first-round RT-PCR, which was followed by a second-round multiplex PCR, size selection and purification. Libraries were sequenced on an Illumina HiSeq2000 using paired-end 100 bp reads. The authors processed their data as follows. Reads were processed with SOAPnuke, discarding reads with adapters, uncalled bases, mean Phred below 15, or no exact constant-primer or identifier match. COPE v1.2.5 was used to merge the high-quality paired reads. Each unique nucleotide sequence was treated as a clonotype, and MiTCR v1.1 was used to align the clonotypes to the IMGT TRB V, D and J references. The analysis was limited to V-J combinations with a frequency above 0.0001, which together covered just over 98% of the repertoires. For each V-J combination, a TCR clonal expansion and chaos score was defined as the ratio of F50 clonal expansion to chaos observed in the TCRdist matrix. Welch's t-statistics and random forest were used to narrow the features down to around 13 V-J combinations, which were then fed into a naive Bayes classifier. Thyroid-blood repertoire similarity was quantified with the Morisita-Horn index. TCRdb trimmed public reads at Q25 via fastp, called clones via MiXCR and kept in-frame beta chains. Rows are unified per CDR3 protein, each entry keeping the most common DNA and genes. The authors' filters were not applied to this entry. The table for this sample lists about 220,000 distinct CDR3 sequences; 20% to 25% of them were counted only once. The ten largest make up around 40% of the sample.

Note on this clonotype: No antigen is known for it. Within one base of it there is no much larger clone, and no base qualities were kept.

Sequencing input: peripheral blood. The clonotype was recovered from a woman between 45 and 60 years old with Graves' ophthalmopathy. Donor details come from another sample of the same person, matched by shared clones.

CDR3 sequence: CASSDLSGSLNQPQHF. The DNA sequence is as follows: TGTGCCAGCAGTGACCTATCGGGCAGTCTCAATCAGCCCCAGCATTTT. This chain is built from TRBV2 and TRBJ1-5, with the D gene not confidently named. Taken from cysteine to phenylalanine, the CDR3 has 16 residues. The retained sequence is limited to the CDR3, 48 bases, with the frame set at the first base. Trimming removed 3 bases from V and 3 bases from J, leaving 15 bases between the germline ends. For CDR1 and CDR2, the germline V gene lists SNHLY and FYNNEI.